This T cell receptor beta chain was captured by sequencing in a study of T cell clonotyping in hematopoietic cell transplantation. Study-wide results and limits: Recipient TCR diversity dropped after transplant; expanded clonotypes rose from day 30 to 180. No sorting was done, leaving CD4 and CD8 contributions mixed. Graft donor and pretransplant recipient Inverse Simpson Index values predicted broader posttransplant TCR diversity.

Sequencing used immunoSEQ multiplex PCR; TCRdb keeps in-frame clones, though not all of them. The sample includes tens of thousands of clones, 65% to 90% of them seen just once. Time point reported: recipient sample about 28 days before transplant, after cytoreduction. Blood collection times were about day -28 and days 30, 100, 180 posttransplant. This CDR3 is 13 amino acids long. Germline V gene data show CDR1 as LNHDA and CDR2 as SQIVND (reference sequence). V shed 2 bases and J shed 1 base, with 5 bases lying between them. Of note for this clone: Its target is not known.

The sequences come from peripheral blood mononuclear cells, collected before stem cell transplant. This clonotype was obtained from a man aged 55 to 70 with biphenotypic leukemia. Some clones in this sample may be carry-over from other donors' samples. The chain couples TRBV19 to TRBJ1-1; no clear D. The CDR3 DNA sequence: TGTGCCAGTAGTATATCGGCGAACACTGAAGCTTTCTTT. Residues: CASSISANTEAFF.